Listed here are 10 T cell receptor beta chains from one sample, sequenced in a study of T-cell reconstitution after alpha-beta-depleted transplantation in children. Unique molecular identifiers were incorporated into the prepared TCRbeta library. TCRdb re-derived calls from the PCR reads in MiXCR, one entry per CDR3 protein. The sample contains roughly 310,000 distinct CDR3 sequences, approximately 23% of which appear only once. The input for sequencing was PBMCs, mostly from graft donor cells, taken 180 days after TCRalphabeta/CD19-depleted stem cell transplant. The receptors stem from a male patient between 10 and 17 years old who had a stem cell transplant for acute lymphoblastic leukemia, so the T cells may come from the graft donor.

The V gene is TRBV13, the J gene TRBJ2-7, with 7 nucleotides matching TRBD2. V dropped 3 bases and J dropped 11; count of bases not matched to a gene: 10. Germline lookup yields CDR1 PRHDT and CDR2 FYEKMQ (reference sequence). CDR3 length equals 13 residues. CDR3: CASSLGSGRGEYF. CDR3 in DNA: TGTGCCAGCAGCTTGGGTAGCGGGCGCGGGGAGTACTTC.

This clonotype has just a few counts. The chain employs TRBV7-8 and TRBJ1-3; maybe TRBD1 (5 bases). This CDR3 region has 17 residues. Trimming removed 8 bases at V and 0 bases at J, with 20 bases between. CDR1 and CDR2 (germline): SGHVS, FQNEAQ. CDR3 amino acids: CASVGPGWFSSGNTIYF. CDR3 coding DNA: TGTGCCAGCGTAGGGCCAGGGTGGTTTAGCTCTGGAAACACCATATATTTT.

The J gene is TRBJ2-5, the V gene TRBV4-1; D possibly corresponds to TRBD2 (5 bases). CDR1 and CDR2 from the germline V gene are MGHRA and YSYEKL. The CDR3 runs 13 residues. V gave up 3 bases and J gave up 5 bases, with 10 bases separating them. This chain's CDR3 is CASSHPRRETQYF. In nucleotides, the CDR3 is TGCGCCAGCAGCCACCCCCGGAGGGAGACCCAGTACTTC.

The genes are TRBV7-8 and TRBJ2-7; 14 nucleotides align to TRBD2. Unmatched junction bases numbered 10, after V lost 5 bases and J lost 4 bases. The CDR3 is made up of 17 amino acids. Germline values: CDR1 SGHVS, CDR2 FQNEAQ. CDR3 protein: CASSIRLAGGGKYEQYF. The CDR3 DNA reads TGTGCCAGCAGCATTCGACTAGCGGGAGGGGGGAAGTACGAGCAGTACTTC.

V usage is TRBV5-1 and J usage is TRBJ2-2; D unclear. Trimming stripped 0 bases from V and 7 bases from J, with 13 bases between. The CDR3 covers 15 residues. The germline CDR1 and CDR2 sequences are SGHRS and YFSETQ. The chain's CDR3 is CASSLAPRVGGELFF. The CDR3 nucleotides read TGCGCCAGCAGCTTGGCCCCTCGTGTAGGCGGGGAGCTGTTTTTT. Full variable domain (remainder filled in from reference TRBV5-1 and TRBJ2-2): KAGVTQTPRYLIKTRGQQVTLSCSPISGHRSVSWYQQTPGQGLQFLFEYFSETQRNKGNFPGRFSGRQFSNSRSEMNVSTLELGDSALYLCASSLAPRVGGELFFGEGSRLTVL.

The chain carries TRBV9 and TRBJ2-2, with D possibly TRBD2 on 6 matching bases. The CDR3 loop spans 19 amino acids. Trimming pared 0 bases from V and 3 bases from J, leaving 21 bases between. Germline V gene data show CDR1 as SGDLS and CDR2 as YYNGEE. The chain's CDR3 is CASSVEREGGEFYTGELFF. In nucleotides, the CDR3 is TGTGCCAGCAGCGTAGAACGGGAAGGAGGGGAATTCTACACCGGGGAGCTGTTTTTT.

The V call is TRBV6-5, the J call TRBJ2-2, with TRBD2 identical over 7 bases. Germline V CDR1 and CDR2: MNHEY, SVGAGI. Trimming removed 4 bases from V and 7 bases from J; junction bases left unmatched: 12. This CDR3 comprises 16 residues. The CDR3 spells CASSFGQRGSGGELFF. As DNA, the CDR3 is TGTGCCAGCAGTTTCGGTCAGCGGGGATCGGGCGGGGAGCTGTTTTTT.

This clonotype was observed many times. CDR3 nucleotides: TGTGCCATCAGTGAGGGGGGACAGGGATATCAGCCCCAGCATTTT. It specifies CAISEGGQGYQPQHF. This chain connects TRBV10-3 to TRBJ1-5; 9 bases map to TRBD1. This CDR3 has 15 residues. Germline lookup yields CDR1 ENHRY and CDR2 SYGVKD. The V gene end was trimmed by 2 bases and the J gene end by 5 bases; junction bases not matched to a gene: 4.

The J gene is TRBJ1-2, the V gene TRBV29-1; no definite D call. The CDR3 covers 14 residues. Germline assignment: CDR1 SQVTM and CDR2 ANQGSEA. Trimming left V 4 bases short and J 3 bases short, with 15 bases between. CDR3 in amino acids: CSVARQASHYGYTF. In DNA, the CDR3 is TGCAGCGTTGCTAGGCAGGCATCGCACTATGGCTACACCTTC.

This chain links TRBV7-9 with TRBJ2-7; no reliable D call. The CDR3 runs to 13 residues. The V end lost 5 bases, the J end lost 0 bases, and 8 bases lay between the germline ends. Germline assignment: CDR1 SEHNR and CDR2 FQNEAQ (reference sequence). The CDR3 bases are TGTGCCAGCAGCATATACGGCTCCTACGAGCAGTACTTC. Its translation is CASSIYGSYEQYF.